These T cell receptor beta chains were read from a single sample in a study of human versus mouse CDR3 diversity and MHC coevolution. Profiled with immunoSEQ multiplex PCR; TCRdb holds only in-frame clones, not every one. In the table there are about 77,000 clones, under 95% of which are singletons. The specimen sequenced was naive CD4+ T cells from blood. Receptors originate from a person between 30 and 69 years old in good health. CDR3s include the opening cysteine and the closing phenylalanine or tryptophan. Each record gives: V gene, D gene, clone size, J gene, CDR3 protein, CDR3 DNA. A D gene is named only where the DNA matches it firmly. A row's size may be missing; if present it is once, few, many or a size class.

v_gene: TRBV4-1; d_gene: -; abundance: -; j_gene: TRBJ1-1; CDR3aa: CASSDPRVRNTEAFF; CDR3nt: TGCGCCAGCAGCGACCCCAGGGTCAGGAACACTGAAGCTTTCTTT
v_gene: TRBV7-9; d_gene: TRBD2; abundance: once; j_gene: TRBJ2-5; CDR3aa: CASSLAGGPWEQYF; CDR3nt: TGTGCCAGCAGCCTAGCGGGGGGGCCGTGGGAGCAGTACTTC
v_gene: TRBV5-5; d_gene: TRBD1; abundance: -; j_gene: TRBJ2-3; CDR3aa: CASSFWTGADTQYF; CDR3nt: TGTGCCAGCAGCTTCTGGACAGGGGCAGATACGCAGTATTTT
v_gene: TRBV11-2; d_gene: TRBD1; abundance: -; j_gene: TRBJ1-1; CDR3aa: CASSLDILDRKTEAFF; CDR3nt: TGTGCCAGCAGCTTAGATATATTGGACAGGAAGACTGAAGCTTTCTTT
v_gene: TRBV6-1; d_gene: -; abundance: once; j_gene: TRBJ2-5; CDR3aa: CASSEASARQETQYF; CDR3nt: TGTGCCAGCAGTGAAGCCAGCGCCAGACAAGAGACCCAGTACTTC
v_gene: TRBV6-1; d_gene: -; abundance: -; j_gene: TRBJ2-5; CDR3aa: CASRRETQETQYF; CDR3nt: TGTGCCAGCAGGCGGGAAACACAAGAGACCCAGTACTTC
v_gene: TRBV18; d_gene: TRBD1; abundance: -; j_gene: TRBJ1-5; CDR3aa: CASSPRDRALNQPQHF; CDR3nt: TGTGCCAGCTCACCCCGGGACAGGGCTCTCAATCAGCCCCAGCATTTT
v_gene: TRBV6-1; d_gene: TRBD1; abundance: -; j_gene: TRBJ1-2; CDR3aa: CASTQTGAPGYTF; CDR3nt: TGTGCCAGCACCCAGACAGGGGCACCTGGCTACACCTTC
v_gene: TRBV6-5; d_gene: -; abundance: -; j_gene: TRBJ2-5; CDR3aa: CASSQGWETQYF; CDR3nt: TGTGCCAGCAGCCAGGGGTGGGAGACCCAGTACTTC
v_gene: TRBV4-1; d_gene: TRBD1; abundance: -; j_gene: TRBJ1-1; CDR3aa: CASSHTDRDNTEAFF; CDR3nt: TGCGCCAGCAGCCATACGGACAGGGACAACACTGAAGCTTTCTTT
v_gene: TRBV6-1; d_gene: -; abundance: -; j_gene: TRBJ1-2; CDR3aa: CASSESGGGGYTF; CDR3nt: TGTGCCAGCAGTGAATCCGGGGGAGGAGGCTACACCTTC
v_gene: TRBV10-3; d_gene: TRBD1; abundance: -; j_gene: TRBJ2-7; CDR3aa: CAISGTGLYEQYF; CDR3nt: TGTGCCATCTCCGGGACAGGGTTGTACGAGCAGTACTTC
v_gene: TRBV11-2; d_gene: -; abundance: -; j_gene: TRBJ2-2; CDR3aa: CASSPRVAGELFF; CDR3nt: TGTGCCAGCAGCCCCAGGGTTGCCGGGGAGCTGTTTTTT
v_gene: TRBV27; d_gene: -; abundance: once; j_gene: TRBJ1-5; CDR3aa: CASNERYSNQPQHF; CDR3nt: TGTGCCAGCAACGAACGGTATAGCAATCAGCCCCAGCATTTT
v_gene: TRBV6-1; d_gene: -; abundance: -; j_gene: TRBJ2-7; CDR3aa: CASSGKKTKVYEQYF; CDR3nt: TGTGCCAGCAGTGGAAAGAAGACAAAAGTCTACGAGCAGTACTTC
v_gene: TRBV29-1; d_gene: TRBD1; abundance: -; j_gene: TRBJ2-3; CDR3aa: CSVGQGADTQYF; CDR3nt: TGCAGCGTGGGACAGGGGGCAGATACGCAGTATTTT
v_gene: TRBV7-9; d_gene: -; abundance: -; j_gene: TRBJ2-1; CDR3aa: CASSGGLDYNEQFF; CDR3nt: TGTGCCAGCAGCGGGGGGTTGGATTACAATGAGCAGTTCTTC
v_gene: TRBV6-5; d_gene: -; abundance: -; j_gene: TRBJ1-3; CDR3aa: CASSYGGGIGNTIYF; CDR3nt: TGTGCCAGCAGTTACGGGGGGGGGATTGGAAACACCATATATTTT
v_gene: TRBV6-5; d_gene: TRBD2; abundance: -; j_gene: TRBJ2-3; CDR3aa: CASSFSGGPTDTQYF; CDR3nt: TGTGCCAGCAGTTTTTCGGGAGGGCCGACAGATACGCAGTATTTT
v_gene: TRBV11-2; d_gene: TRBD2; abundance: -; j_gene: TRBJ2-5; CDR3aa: CASSSLAGSSETQYF; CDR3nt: TGTGCCAGCAGCTCGCTAGCGGGGTCATCAGAGACCCAGTACTTC
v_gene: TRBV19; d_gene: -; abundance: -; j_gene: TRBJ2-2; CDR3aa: CASSIDLSWGELFF; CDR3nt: TGTGCCAGTAGTATAGATCTATCGTGGGGGGAGCTGTTTTTT
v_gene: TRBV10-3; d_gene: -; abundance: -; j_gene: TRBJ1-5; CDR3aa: CAISESGGSNQPQHF; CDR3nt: TGTGCCATCAGTGAGTCGGGAGGGAGCAATCAGCCCCAGCATTTT
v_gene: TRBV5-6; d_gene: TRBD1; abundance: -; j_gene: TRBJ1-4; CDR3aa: CASSLQGALVVNEKLFF; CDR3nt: TGTGCCAGCAGCTTACAGGGGGCGCTTGTAGTTAATGAAAAACTGTTTTTT
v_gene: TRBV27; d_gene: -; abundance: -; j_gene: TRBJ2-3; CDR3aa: CASSSTGALTDTQYF; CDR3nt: TGTGCCAGCAGTTCTACAGGAGCCCTGACAGATACGCAGTATTTT
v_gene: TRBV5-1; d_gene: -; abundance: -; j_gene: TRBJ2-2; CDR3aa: CASSFSGSTGELFF; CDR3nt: TGCGCCAGCAGCTTCTCCGGGAGCACCGGGGAGCTGTTTTTT
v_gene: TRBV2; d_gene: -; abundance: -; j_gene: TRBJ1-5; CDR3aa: CASRGTPGQPQHF; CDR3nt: TGTGCCAGCAGAGGGACACCAGGACAGCCCCAGCATTTT
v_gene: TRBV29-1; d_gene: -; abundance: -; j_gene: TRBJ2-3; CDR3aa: CSVEGFAPGVPDTQYF; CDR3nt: TGCAGCGTTGAAGGATTCGCCCCGGGGGTCCCTGATACGCAGTATTTT
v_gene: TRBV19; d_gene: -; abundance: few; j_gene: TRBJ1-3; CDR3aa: CASGPRVGVPGNTIYF; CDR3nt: TGTGCCAGTGGACCGAGGGTAGGCGTCCCTGGAAACACCATATATTTT
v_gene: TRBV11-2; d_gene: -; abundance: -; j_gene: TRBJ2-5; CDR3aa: CASSPDIQETQYF; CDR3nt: TGTGCCAGCAGCCCCGACATCCAAGAGACCCAGTACTTC
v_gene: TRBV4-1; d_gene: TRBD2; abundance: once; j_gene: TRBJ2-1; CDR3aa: CASSQGLPSGRYSTYNEQFF; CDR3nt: TGCGCCAGCAGCCAAGGACTCCCTAGCGGGAGGTATAGTACCTACAATGAGCAGTTCTTC
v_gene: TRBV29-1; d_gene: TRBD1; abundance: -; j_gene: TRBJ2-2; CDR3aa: CSASGTDNTGELFF; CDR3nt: TGCAGCGCCTCCGGGACAGATAACACCGGGGAGCTGTTTTTT
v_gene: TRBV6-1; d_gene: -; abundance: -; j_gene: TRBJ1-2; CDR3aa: CASSESPGYGYTF; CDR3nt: TGTGCCAGCAGTGAATCTCCCGGCTATGGCTACACCTTC
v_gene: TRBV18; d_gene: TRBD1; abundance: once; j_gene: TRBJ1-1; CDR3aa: CASSLRQGDQAFF; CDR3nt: TGTGCCAGCTCACTAAGACAGGGTGATCAGGCTTTCTTT
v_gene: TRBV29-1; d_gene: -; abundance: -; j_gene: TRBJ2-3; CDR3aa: CSVPSSGTDTQYF; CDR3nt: TGCAGCGTCCCTAGCTCGGGCACAGATACGCAGTATTTT
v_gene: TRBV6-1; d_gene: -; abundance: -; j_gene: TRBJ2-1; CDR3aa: CASSGWEYNEQFF; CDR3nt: TGTGCCAGCAGTGGATGGGAGTACAATGAGCAGTTCTTC
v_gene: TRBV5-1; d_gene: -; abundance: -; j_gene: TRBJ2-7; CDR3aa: CASSPPGGSSYEQYF; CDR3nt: TGCGCCAGCAGCCCCCCGGGGGGCAGCTCCTACGAGCAGTACTTC
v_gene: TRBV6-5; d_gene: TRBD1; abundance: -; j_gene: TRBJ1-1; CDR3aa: CASRQDRASTEAFF; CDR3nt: TGTGCCAGCAGACAGGACAGGGCAAGTACTGAAGCTTTCTTT
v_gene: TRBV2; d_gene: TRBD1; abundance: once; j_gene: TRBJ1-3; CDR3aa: CASSGRRTGGFDTIYF; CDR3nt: TGTGCCAGCAGTGGTCGTCGAACAGGGGGCTTCGACACCATATATTTT
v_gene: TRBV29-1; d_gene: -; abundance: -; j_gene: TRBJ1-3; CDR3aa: CSVEDREGYSGNTIYF; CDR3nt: TGCAGCGTTGAAGATCGCGAGGGCTACTCTGGAAACACCATATATTTT
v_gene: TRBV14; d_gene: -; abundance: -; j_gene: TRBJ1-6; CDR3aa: CASSQGQVNSPLHF; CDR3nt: TGTGCCAGCAGCCAAGGACAAGTGAATTCACCCCTCCACTTT
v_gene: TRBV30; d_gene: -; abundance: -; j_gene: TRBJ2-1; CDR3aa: CAWKENHNEQFF; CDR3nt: TGTGCCTGGAAGGAGAACCACAATGAGCAGTTCTTC